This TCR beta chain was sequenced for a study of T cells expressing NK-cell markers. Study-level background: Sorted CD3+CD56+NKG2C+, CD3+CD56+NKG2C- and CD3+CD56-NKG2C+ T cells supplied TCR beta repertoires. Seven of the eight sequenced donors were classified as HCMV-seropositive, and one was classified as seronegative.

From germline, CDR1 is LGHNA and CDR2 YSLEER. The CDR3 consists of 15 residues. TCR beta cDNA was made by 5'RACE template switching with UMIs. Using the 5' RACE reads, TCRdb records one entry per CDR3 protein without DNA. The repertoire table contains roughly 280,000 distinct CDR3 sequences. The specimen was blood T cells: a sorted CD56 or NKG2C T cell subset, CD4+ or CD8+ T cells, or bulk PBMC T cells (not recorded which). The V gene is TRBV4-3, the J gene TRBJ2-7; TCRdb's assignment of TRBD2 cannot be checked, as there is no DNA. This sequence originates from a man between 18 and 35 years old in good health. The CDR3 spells CASSPVSSGDYEQYF.